What follows is one T cell receptor beta chain and its context. Its cognate antigen is unknown. This CDR3 is 13 amino acids long. Per germline, CDR1 MDHEN and CDR2 SYDVKM. Trimming pared 3 bases from V and 8 bases from J, leaving 11 bases between. These data are taken from a study of cytomegalovirus exposure and HLA in healthy donors. Study-wide points: For cytomegalovirus status, the classifier reportedly gave diagnoses with high specificity and sensitivity.

Sequenced by immunoSEQ multiplex PCR; TCRdb stores in-frame clones only, minus some. The sample contains about 73,000 clones, around 90% of which appear only once. The chain is built from TRBV28 and TRBJ1-5; D is perhaps TRBD1 (6 bases). Sequenced sample: PBMCs. The sequence came from a woman in her late teens or twenties in good health and CMV-seropositive. DNA of the CDR3: TGTGCCAGCAGTTTGCGGGCAGGGGAGCCCCAGCATTTT. Its translation is CASSLRAGEPQHF.